These 10 T cell receptor beta chains were all obtained from the same sample, sequenced in a study of blood T cell repertoires in COVID-19. Some clones are missing from TCRdb's copy, which holds only in-frame ones; the method was immunoSEQ multiplex PCR. The sample consists of roughly 97,000 clones, 90% of them appearing once. The material sequenced was peripheral blood. The receptors stem from a man aged 55-75 years with acute or convalescent COVID-19.

This clone occurred once. The chain carries TRBV20-1 and TRBJ1-2, with 7 bases fitting TRBD1. Germline V lookup: CDR1 DFQATT, CDR2 SNEGSKA (reference sequence). This CDR3 spans 12 amino acids. Losses at the gene ends were 3 bases for V and 8 bases for J; bases not matched to a gene: 6. CDR3 residues: CSASVRGDGYTF. The DNA for the CDR3 is TGCAGTGCTAGTGTCAGGGGGGACGGCTACACCTTC.

The chain carries TRBV5-1 and TRBJ2-1, with D perhaps TRBD1 (6 bases). V gave up 4 bases and J gave up 4 bases, with 18 bases separating them. CDR1 is SGHRS and CDR2 is YFSETQ in the germline V gene. The CDR3 runs to 16 residues. The CDR3 is CASSGSATGSYNEQFF. Written as DNA, the CDR3 is TGCGCCAGCAGCGGATCCGCGACAGGATCATACAATGAGCAGTTCTTC.

The J gene is TRBJ1-1, the V gene TRBV5-1; D remains ambiguous. From germline, CDR1 is SGHRS and CDR2 YFSETQ. The CDR3 runs 15 residues. Between the trimmed V and J ends, which lost 0 bases and 6 bases, there was a span of 15 bases. The CDR3 here is CASSLGEVRGAEAFF. For the CDR3, the DNA is TGCGCCAGCAGCTTGGGAGAGGTGCGCGGGGCTGAAGCTTTCTTT.

This chain links TRBV5-1 with TRBJ1-1; D perhaps matches TRBD1 (6 bases). V lost 4 bases and J lost 4, with 20 bases in between. Per the germline V gene, CDR1 is SGHRS and CDR2 is YFSETQ. This CDR3 region has 16 residues. The CDR3 sequence: CASSDLRQGIFTEAFF. In DNA, the CDR3 is TGCGCCAGCAGCGACCTGAGGCAGGGGATTTTCACTGAAGCTTTCTTT. Filled out from reference TRBV5-1 and TRBJ1-1, the complete variable domain reads KAGVTQTPRYLIKTRGQQVTLSCSPISGHRSVSWYQQTPGQGLQFLFEYFSETQRNKGNFPGRFSGRQFSNSRSEMNVSTLELGDSALYLCASSDLRQGIFTEAFFGQGTRLTVV.

V and J are TRBV7-9 and TRBJ2-1; D is undetermined. Germline-derived CDR1 and CDR2 are SEHNR and FQNEAQ (reference sequence). Trimming removed 5 bases at V and 6 bases at J, with 14 bases between. CDR3 length: 14 residues. The CDR3 DNA reads as TGTGCCAGCAGCCCCCGTGAGGCGTCCAATGAGCAGTTCTTC. Translating gives CASSPREASNEQFF. Filled out from reference TRBV7-9 and TRBJ2-1, the complete variable domain reads DTGVSQNPRHKITKRGQNVTFRCDPISEHNRLYWYRQTLGQGPEFLTYFQNEAQLEKSRLLSDRFSAERPKGSFSTLEIQRTEQGDSAMYLCASSPREASNEQFFGPGTRLTVL.

This clone occurred once. The same CDR3 arises from other DNA sequences in this sample as well. The rearrangement joins TRBV2 to TRBJ2-1; 7 bases map to TRBD2. The CDR3 spans 15 residues. V was clipped by 1 base and J by 4 bases; unmatched bases: 4. CDR1 and CDR2 from the germline V gene are SNHLY and FYNNEI. The CDR3 bases are TGTGCCAGCAGTGAAGTGCGGGGGTCTTACAATGAGCAGTTCTTC. It is translated as CASSEVRGSYNEQFF.

The chain employs TRBV9 and TRBJ1-1; tentative D call: TRBD1 (5 bases). This CDR3 region has 14 residues. Germline values: CDR1 SGDLS, CDR2 YYNGEE. V was clipped by 3 bases and J by 4 bases, with 13 bases between them. The CDR3 protein is CASSGNIGVTEAFF. The CDR3 DNA reads TGTGCCAGCAGCGGAAACATAGGGGTCACTGAAGCTTTCTTT.

This chain links TRBV30 with TRBJ1-1, with D possibly being TRBD1 (5 bases). This CDR3 contains 13 residues. The V end lost 4 bases, the J end lost 3 bases, and 12 bases lay between the germline ends. Germline loops: CDR1 GTSNPN, CDR2 SVGIG (reference sequence). The CDR3 nucleotides are TGTGCCTGGACATTAGACAGCTACACTGAAGCTTTCTTT. This gives the protein CAWTLDSYTEAFF.

The V call is TRBV6-5, the J call TRBJ1-4, with D tentatively TRBD1 (6 bases). The CDR3 covers 15 residues. V shed 8 bases and J shed 0 bases, with 13 bases lying between them. Germline CDR1 reads MNHEY; CDR2 reads SVGAGI. CDR3 in amino acids: CASQREGATNEKLFF. CDR3 nucleotide sequence: TGTGCCAGCCAAAGGGAGGGGGCAACTAATGAAAAACTGTTTTTT.

The CDR3 nucleotides read TGTGCCAGCAGCTTAAGGTCAGGGGGCACTGAAGCTTTCTTT. This sequence encodes CASSLRSGGTEAFF. The chain carries TRBV11-1 and TRBJ1-1; 7 bases align to TRBD1. The germline V gene has CDR1 SGHAT and CDR2 FQDESV (reference sequence). The CDR3 contains 14 residues. Losses at the gene ends were 2 bases for V and 4 bases for J; bases not matched to a gene: 4.